This T cell receptor (beta chain) appears in the sequencing data of a study of STAT3 mutations in large granular lymphocyte leukemia. Study-level findings and limits: In T-cell large granular lymphocyte leukemia, about half of patients showed multiple immunodominant subclonotypes.

The data were produced by immunoSEQ multiplex PCR, yet TCRdb's version contains in-frame clones alone and is incomplete. The table includes about 13,000 clones, 90% detected once. This clone showed up just once. Its antigen is unknown. The ends were cut back, 4 bases at V and 4 bases at J, with 14 bases in the middle. Germline-derived CDR1 and CDR2 are SGHTA and FQGNSA. The CDR3 covers 14 residues. The source is a man between 40 and 49 years old with T-cell large granular lymphocyte leukemia. Some clones in this sample may be carry-over from other donors' samples. Sequenced: peripheral blood mononuclear cells. V and J are TRBV7-2 and TRBJ2-7; D may match TRBD1 or TRBD2 (5 bases each). The CDR3 reads CASSYAGTVYEQYF. In nucleotides, the CDR3 is TGTGCCAGCAGCTATGCCGGGACGGTATACGAGCAGTACTTC.